Listed here are 19 T cell receptor beta chains from one sample, sequenced in a study of cytomegalovirus exposure and HLA in healthy donors (dated by TCRdb to about 2017). The library was obtained by the immunoSEQ multiplex PCR assay. A mixture of 60 forward primers for TCR Vbeta segments and 13 reverse primers for TCR Jbeta segments was used in the multiplex PCR. TCRdb obtained this table from immuneACCESS and retained in-frame rearrangements with V and J assigned. These tables miss some clones; where compared with another copy, unresolved V genes account for less than half of the shortfall, and the remainder is unexplained. Counted in this sample were 120,000 to 150,000 clones; roughly two thirds of them appeared once. Together, the top ten hold over 1% of the sample. Sequencing was carried out using PBMCs. The receptors come from a woman aged 40 to 50 in good health and CMV-seronegative.

This clone was seen only a few times. The chain couples TRBV19 to TRBJ1-6, with 7 nucleotides matching TRBD1. The CDR3 is 13 residues long. V gave up 10 bases and J gave up 5 bases; unmatched junction bases: 5. Germline CDR1 and CDR2: LNHDA and SQIVND (reference sequence). This CDR3 reads CATVGQHNSPLHF. DNA of the CDR3: TGTGCCACCGTGGGACAGCATAATTCACCCCTCCACTTT.

The chain joins TRBV7-8 to TRBJ1-2, with a weak D call TRBD1 (6 bases). Deletions cut 5 bases from V and 0 bases from J, with 13 bases between. The CDR3 runs to 15 residues. CDR1 is SGHVS, CDR2 FQNEAQ, per germline. The CDR3 reads CASSLQGRANYGYTF. As DNA, the CDR3 is TGTGCCAGCAGCCTACAGGGTAGGGCTAACTATGGCTACACCTTC.

This chain links TRBV10-3 with TRBJ1-2, with 7 bases fitting TRBD1. Germline loops: CDR1 ENHRY, CDR2 SYGVKD. The junction had 11 bases not matched to a gene; V was cut back by 5 bases and J by 8 bases. The CDR3 runs to 14 residues. CDR3 protein: CAISSGGGLRGYTF. CDR3 DNA sequence: TGTGCCATCAGTTCAGGAGGGGGCCTACGGGGCTACACCTTC.

This chain connects TRBV18 to TRBJ1-6, with 7 nucleotides matching TRBD1. The CDR3 consists of 18 residues. The germline CDR1 and CDR2 sequences are KGHSH and LQKENI. The V and J ends lost 5 bases and 0 bases, in that order; junction bases with no gene match: 10. Here the CDR3 reads CASSAGQASSSYNSPLHF. CDR3 DNA sequence: TGTGCCAGCTCAGCAGGACAGGCCTCAAGCTCCTATAATTCACCCCTCCACTTT.

V and J are TRBV7-3 and TRBJ2-2; no definite D call. This CDR3 has 14 residues. The V and J ends lost 3 bases and 5 bases respectively, with 10 bases between them. CDR1 SGHTA and CDR2 FQGTGA come from the germline V gene. Here the CDR3 reads CASSFSLGTGELFF. The CDR3 DNA reads TGTGCCAGCAGCTTCTCCCTCGGGACCGGGGAGCTGTTTTTT.

The chain joins TRBV29-1 to TRBJ2-5; D gene ambiguous. Deletions cut 3 bases from V and 5 bases from J, with 13 bases between. From germline, CDR1 is SQVTM and CDR2 ANQGSEA. This CDR3 is built from 13 residues. The CDR3 loop reads CSVEPAVGETQYF. CDR3 nucleotides: TGCAGCGTTGAGCCGGCCGTGGGCGAGACCCAGTACTTC.

The sample holds one count of this clone. The CDR3 is CASSPPRGESLYNEQFF. In DNA form, the CDR3 reads TGTGCCAGCTCACCACCGCGGGGGGAATCACTCTACAATGAGCAGTTCTTC. The chain joins TRBV18 to TRBJ2-1, with 8 bases that match TRBD2. Germline assignment: CDR1 KGHSH and CDR2 LQKENI. Trimming at V came to 0 bases and at J to 3 bases, leaving 7 bases not matched to a gene. The CDR3 is 17 amino acids.

This sequence joins TRBV28 and TRBJ2-3; D possibly corresponds to TRBD1 (6 bases). Germline-derived CDR1 and CDR2 are MDHEN and SYDVKM. This CDR3 region has 14 residues. Trimming left V 3 bases short and J 5 bases short, with 12 bases between. CDR3 sequence: CASSFAGAGDTQYF. The CDR3, as DNA: TGTGCCAGCAGTTTTGCAGGGGCGGGAGATACGCAGTATTTT.

The chain couples TRBV5-6 to TRBJ2-4; D not certain. The CDR3 length is 12 residues. Trimming removed 0 bases from V and 6 bases from J, with 4 bases in between. Germline assignment: CDR1 SGHDT and CDR2 YYEEEE. In nucleotides, the CDR3 is TGTGCCAGCAGCTTGGGAGTAAACATTCAGTACTTC. Its protein is CASSLGVNIQYF. Drawing the rest from reference TRBV5-6 and TRBJ2-4, the complete variable domain is DAGVTQSPTHLIKTRGQQVTLRCSPKSGHDTVSWYQQALGQGPQFIFQYYEEEERQRGNFPDRFSGHQFPNYSSELNVNALLLGDSALYLCASSLGVNIQYFGAGTRLSVL.

The chain recombines TRBV7-9 with TRBJ2-7; D may be TRBD1 (5 bases). Trimming left V 5 bases short and J 3 bases short, with 11 bases between. The CDR3 sequence is 13 residues long. From germline, CDR1 is SEHNR and CDR2 FQNEAQ (reference sequence). The CDR3 loop reads CASSPTASYEQYF. The CDR3 DNA reads TGTGCCAGCAGCCCGACAGCAAGCTACGAGCAGTACTTC.

The rearrangement uses TRBV19 and TRBJ2-1, with 8 bases identical to TRBD1. Per germline, CDR1 LNHDA and CDR2 SQIVND (reference sequence). Unmatched junction bases numbered 10, after V lost 4 bases and J lost 5 bases. The CDR3 sequence is 16 residues long. The CDR3 DNA sequence: TGTGCCAGTAGTAGGGAAGAGACAGGGGATGACAATGAGCAGTTCTTC. It yields the protein CASSREETGDDNEQFF.

The V call is TRBV6-1, the J call TRBJ2-2; D is unclear. The V gene's germline CDR1 is MNHNS and CDR2 SASEGT. V dropped 4 bases and J dropped 8 bases, with 11 bases sitting between them. CDR3 size: 13 residues. CDR3 region: CASSGRDLGELFF. CDR3 DNA: TGTGCCAGCAGTGGTCGAGACTTAGGGGAGCTGTTTTTT.

Notes on this clone: Within the sample, other DNA sequences also encode this same CDR3. The chain employs TRBV6-5 and TRBJ1-2, with a weak D call TRBD1 (5 bases). Trimming removed 3 bases at V and 5 bases at J, with 10 bases between. CDR3 length: 13 amino acids. Germline V lookup: CDR1 MNHEY, CDR2 SVGAGI. The CDR3 DNA is TGTGCCAGCAGTTATGGGGGGAATTATGGCTACACCTTC. As protein: CASSYGGNYGYTF.

The gene calls are TRBV5-4 and TRBJ2-2, with D possibly TRBD2 on 6 matching bases. This CDR3 is built from 16 residues. CDR1 and CDR2 (germline): SGHNT, YYREEE (reference sequence). The V gene lost 5 bases and the J gene lost 2 bases, with 16 bases spanning the gap. The CDR3 nucleotides read TGTGCCAGCAGTTTACGCGGGGCCCGAAACACCGGGGAGCTGTTTTTT. It is translated as CASSLRGARNTGELFF.

The chain joins TRBV5-5 to TRBJ2-3; possible D gene TRBD2, 7 bases. The CDR3 length is 14 residues. Trimming shortened V by 7 bases and J by 3 bases, and 15 bases separated the two germline ends. Germline loops: CDR1 SGHKS, CDR2 YYEKEE (reference sequence). CDR3 bases: TGTGCCAGCCTTATGGGGGGGCAAACAGATACGCAGTATTTT. Its protein is CASLMGGQTDTQYF.

This clone turned up a few times. One end of the junction does not line up with germline, which may come from a read error. The chain couples TRBV7-9 to TRBJ2-1; D gene ambiguous. The CDR3 is made up of 12 amino acids. Germline V gives CDR1 SEHNR, CDR2 FQNEAQ (reference sequence). In nucleotides, the CDR3 is TGTTCCAGCAGCTTAACTTACAATGAGCAGTTCTTC. It is translated as CSSSLTYNEQFF. The full variable domain, in which reference TRBV7-9 and TRBJ2-1 provide the parts outside the CDR3, is DTGVSQNPRHKITKRGQNVTFRCDPISEHNRLYWYRQTLGQGPEFLTYFQNEAQLEKSRLLSDRFSAERPKGSFSTLEIQRTEQGDSAMYLCSSSLTYNEQFFGPGTRLTVL.

This chain uses TRBV4-3 with TRBJ1-3; no firm D call. The length of the CDR3 is 18 residues. V lost 3 bases and J lost 0, with 18 bases in between. In germline, CDR1 is LGHNA, CDR2 YSLEER. The CDR3 is CASSQMDWWQLSGNTIYF. Written as DNA, the CDR3 is TGCGCCAGCAGCCAGATGGACTGGTGGCAACTCTCTGGAAACACCATATATTTT.

V gene TRBV7-9 combines with J gene TRBJ1-4; D is unresolved. The germline CDR1 and CDR2 sequences are SEHNR and FQNEAQ (reference sequence). The ends were cut back, 11 bases at V and 5 bases at J, with 18 bases in the middle. The CDR3 totals 14 residues. The chain's CDR3 is CAVEGSGTNEKLFF. The CDR3 DNA reads as TGTGCCGTGGAGGGTTCGGGTACGAATGAAAAACTGTTTTTT. The complete variable domain, with remaining parts taken from reference TRBV7-9 and TRBJ1-4, reads DTGVSQNPRHKITKRGQNVTFRCDPISEHNRLYWYRQTLGQGPEFLTYFQNEAQLEKSRLLSDRFSAERPKGSFSTLEIQRTEQGDSAMYLCAVEGSGTNEKLFFGSGTQLSVL.

The genes are TRBV25-1 and TRBJ2-7; a weak D match, TRBD2 (5 bases). The germline gives CDR1 MGHDK, CDR2 SYGVNS. There are 13 residues in the CDR3. Trimming left V 3 bases short and J 1 base short, with 7 bases between. Here the CDR3 DNA reads TGTGCCAGCAGTGATGAGGGTTCCTACGAGCAGTACGTC. As protein: CASSDEGSYEQYV.